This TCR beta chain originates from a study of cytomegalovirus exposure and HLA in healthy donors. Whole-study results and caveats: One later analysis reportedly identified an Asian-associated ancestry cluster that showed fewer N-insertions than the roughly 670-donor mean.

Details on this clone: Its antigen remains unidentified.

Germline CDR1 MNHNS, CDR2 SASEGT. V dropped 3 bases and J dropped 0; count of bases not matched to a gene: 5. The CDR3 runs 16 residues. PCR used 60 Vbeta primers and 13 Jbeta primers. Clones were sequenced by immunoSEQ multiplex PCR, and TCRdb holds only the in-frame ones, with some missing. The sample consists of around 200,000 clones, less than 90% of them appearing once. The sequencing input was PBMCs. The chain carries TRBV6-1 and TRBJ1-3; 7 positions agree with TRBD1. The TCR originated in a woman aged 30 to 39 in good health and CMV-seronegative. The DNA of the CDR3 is TGTGCCAGCAGTGACATCGGGACAGTCTCTGGAAACACCATATATTTT. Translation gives CASSDIGTVSGNTIYF.